These 5 T cell receptor beta chains originate from one sample sequenced in a study of blood T cells in healthy people across ages. A J-beta primer mix and a sample-barcoded 5' primer were used in a second PCR of roughly 7 to 12 cycles. Each CDR3 protein gets one entry after TCRdb re-called the 5' RACE reads with MiXCR. The repertoire holds around 800,000 distinct CDR3 sequences, with around 45% as singletons. Sequencing used blood. These receptors were taken from an elderly man in good health.

The chain uses TRBV7-2 and TRBJ2-5, with 7 bases aligning to TRBD1. The V and J ends lost 5 bases and 5 bases, in that order; junction bases with no gene match: 8. Germline CDR1 and CDR2: SGHTA and FQGNSA. The CDR3 is made up of 14 amino acids. CDR3 sequence reads: CTSSPQTGWETQYF. The CDR3 DNA sequence: TGTACCAGCAGCCCACAGACAGGGTGGGAGACCCAGTACTTC. Looking up the rest from reference TRBV7-2 and TRBJ2-5 gives the full variable domain: GAGVSQSPSNKVTEKGKDVELRCDPISGHTALYWYRQSLGQGLEFLIYFQGNSAPDKSGLPSDRFSAERTGGSVSTLTIQRTQQEDSAVYLCTSSPQTGWETQYFGPGTRLLVL.

This clonotype has just a few counts. This chain uses TRBV10-3 with TRBJ2-3; perhaps TRBD2 as D (7 bases). The CDR3 consists of 19 residues. The germline CDR1 and CDR2 sequences are ENHRY and SYGVKD. Trimming took 4 bases from V and 1 from J, leaving 24 bases between them. DNA of the CDR3: TGTGCCATCAGTGCGGCGCTAGCGGAGGGGGGAAGGGGCACAGATACGCAGTATTTT. This encodes CAISAALAEGGRGTDTQYF.

A few counts support this clonotype. This chain's CDR3 is CASRKTGGSYEQYF. The CDR3 nucleotides read TGCGCCAGCAGAAAGACAGGGGGTTCCTACGAGCAGTACTTC. This chain links TRBV5-1 with TRBJ2-7; TRBD1 matches 9 bases. The ends lost 5 bases at V and 1 base at J; junction bases unmatched: 4. CDR1 is SGHRS and CDR2 is YFSETQ in the germline V gene. The CDR3 sequence is 14 residues long.

This clonotype was counted a few times. The chain links TRBV5-6 to TRBJ2-3; possible D gene TRBD2, 6 bases. Germline values: CDR1 SGHDT, CDR2 YYEEEE. Trimming pared 3 bases from V and 0 bases from J, leaving 26 bases between. The CDR3 runs to 20 residues. For the CDR3, the DNA is TGTGCCAGCAGCTGGCTTACACTAGCAGGAGACGAGGAGAGCACAGATACGCAGTATTTT. Amino acids: CASSWLTLAGDEESTDTQYF.

This sequence joins TRBV20-1 and TRBJ2-5; TRBD2 matches 10 bases. This CDR3 has 15 residues. From germline, CDR1 is DFQATT and CDR2 SNEGSKA (reference sequence). The trim removed 4 bases at V and 5 bases at J, leaving 10 bases unmatched. CDR3 protein: CSAKRSGRRIETQYF. The CDR3 DNA is TGCAGTGCTAAACGTAGCGGGAGGAGGATCGAGACCCAGTACTTC.